These 26 T cell receptor beta chains originate from one sample sequenced in a study of blood T cell repertoires in COVID-19. Method: immunoSEQ multiplex PCR; TCRdb's copy keeps in-frame clones and lacks some. The sample contains approximately 99,000 clones, almost 90% of which appear only once. Sequencing input: peripheral blood. Every receptor here comes from a man in his fifties or sixties with COVID-19, enrolled during active disease.

The chain uses TRBV6-5 and TRBJ2-7; tentatively, D is TRBD1 (6 bases). Germline V lookup: CDR1 MNHEY, CDR2 SVGAGI. V was trimmed by 0 bases and J by 2 bases, leaving 11 bases between them. The CDR3 extends over 15 amino acids. The CDR3 sequence: CASSYSKHRAYEQYF. In nucleotides, the CDR3 is TGTGCCAGCAGTTACTCGAAGCACAGGGCCTACGAGCAGTACTTC.

With respect to this clone: Other DNA sequences within the sample encode an identical CDR3. V gene TRBV6-5 combines with J gene TRBJ1-5, with no clear D. Trimming stripped 2 bases from V and 1 base from J, with 6 bases between. In germline, CDR1 is MNHEY, CDR2 SVGAGI. This CDR3 contains 14 residues. The CDR3: CASSYGQSNQPQHF. The CDR3 region has the DNA TGTGCCAGCAGTTACGGGCAGAGCAATCAGCCCCAGCATTTT.

This chain connects TRBV10-3 to TRBJ2-7, with 7 bases matching TRBD1. The CDR3 runs to 14 residues. In germline, CDR1 is ENHRY, CDR2 SYGVKD. Trimming cost V 5 bases and J 6 bases; bases outside gene matches: 10. CDR3 in amino acids: CAISKGTEVSEQYF. The DNA for the CDR3 is TGTGCCATCAGTAAAGGGACAGAGGTGAGCGAGCAGTACTTC.

The CDR3 nucleotides read TGTGCCTGGAATTGGGGCGAATCCTATGGCTACACCTTC. The encoded protein is CAWNWGESYGYTF. The chain uses TRBV30 and TRBJ1-2; tentative D call: TRBD1 (5 bases). Germline-derived CDR1 and CDR2 are GTSNPN and SVGIG (reference sequence). V was trimmed by 4 bases and J by 4 bases, leaving 13 bases between them. This CDR3 contains 13 residues.

The chain employs TRBV7-9 and TRBJ2-1, with 7 bases identical to TRBD2. CDR1 and CDR2 from the germline V gene are SEHNR and FQNEAQ (reference sequence). CDR3 length: 14 amino acids. V lost 5 bases and J lost 6; bases outside the gene matches: 7. The CDR3 spells CASSPPPSGNEQFF. CDR3 coding DNA: TGTGCCAGCAGCCCTCCCCCTAGCGGCAATGAGCAGTTCTTC.

The chain is built from TRBV4-2 and TRBJ2-3; 10 nucleotides line up with TRBD2. Germline CDR1 LGHNA, CDR2 YNFKEQ. Trimming took 0 bases from V and 4 from J; bases not matched to a gene: 4. CDR3 size: 16 residues. CDR3 coding DNA: TGTGCCAGCAGCCAAGATGGTAGCGGGGGGTCAGATACGCAGTATTTT. The encoded protein is CASSQDGSGGSDTQYF.

This chain links TRBV11-2 with TRBJ2-5, with 8 bases identical to TRBD2. Germline values: CDR1 SGHAT, CDR2 FQNNGV. Losses at the gene ends were 4 bases for V and 4 bases for J; bases not matched to a gene: 8. The CDR3 is 15 residues long. The CDR3 DNA reads TGTGCCAGCAGCTCGGTTCGGGGGGGCGGAGAGACCCAGTACTTC. Translated, it gives CASSSVRGGGETQYF.

This clone was seen once. J is TRBJ1-1 and V is TRBV11-2; 7 bases map to TRBD1. In germline, CDR1 is SGHAT, CDR2 FQNNGV. Trimming cost V 5 bases and J 1 base; bases outside gene matches: 7. The CDR3 spans 15 residues. The CDR3 DNA follows: TGTGCCAGCAGCCCAGGGACAGCGAAGAACACTGAAGCTTTCTTT. Translation gives CASSPGTAKNTEAFF. Drawing the rest from reference TRBV11-2 and TRBJ1-1, the complete variable domain is EAGVAQSPRYKIIEKRQSVAFWCNPISGHATLYWYQQILGQGPKLLIQFQNNGVVDDSQLPKDRFSAERLKGVDSTLKIQPAKLEDSAVYLCASSPGTAKNTEAFFGQGTRLTVV.

This clone has more than one count but fewer than ten. The CDR3 DNA is TGTGCCAGCAGTCTCGAAAATTCAGGGAACCAGCCCCAGCATTTT. Translating gives CASSLENSGNQPQHF. The genes are TRBV2 and TRBJ1-5; possible D gene TRBD1, 5 bases. There are 15 residues in the CDR3. From germline, CDR1 is SNHLY and CDR2 FYNNEI. With 5 bases removed from V and 7 bases from J, the gap between germline ends came to 18 bases.

The genes are TRBV27 and TRBJ1-2, with D perhaps TRBD1 (6 bases). CDR3 length equals 13 residues. Trimming took 3 bases from V and 7 from J, leaving 12 bases between them. Germline CDR1 reads MNHEY; CDR2 reads SMNVEV (reference sequence). DNA for the CDR3: TGTGCCAGCAGTTTTAGCAGGGGCTCTGGCTACACCTTC. Translated: CASSFSRGSGYTF.

The chain carries TRBV11-3 and TRBJ2-3; 7 bases map to TRBD2. CDR1 and CDR2 from the germline V gene are SGHNT and YENEEA. Losses at the gene ends were 3 bases for V and 1 base for J; bases not matched to a gene: 13. This CDR3 comprises 18 residues. CDR3 coding DNA: TGTGCCAGCAGCTTCTTATTGGAACTAGCGCATCGCACAGATACGCAGTATTTT. Translation: CASSFLLELAHRTDTQYF.

CDR3 DNA: TGCAGTACCGCGGACTCCTACGAGCAGTACTTC. Protein: CSTADSYEQYF. The gene calls are TRBV20-1 and TRBJ2-7; D is undetermined. The CDR3 length is 11 residues. Between the trimmed V and J ends, which lost 8 bases and 0 bases, there was a span of 8 bases. CDR1 DFQATT and CDR2 SNEGSKA come from the germline V gene (reference sequence).

V gene TRBV10-3 combines with J gene TRBJ2-7; tentatively, D is TRBD1 (5 bases). Per the germline V gene, CDR1 is ENHRY and CDR2 is SYGVKD. CDR3 length: 14 residues. V shed 2 bases and J shed 4 bases, with 12 bases lying between them. The CDR3: CAISETGQGYEQYF. In DNA form, the CDR3 reads TGTGCCATCAGTGAGACGGGCCAGGGTTACGAGCAGTACTTC.

The rearrangement joins TRBV18 to TRBJ2-2; 8 bases fit TRBD2. V shed 4 bases, J shed 2 bases, and the junction held 9 bases outside the gene matches. The germline V gene encodes CDR1 KGHSH and CDR2 LQKENI. There are 17 residues in the CDR3. As DNA, the CDR3 is TGTGCCAGCTCACAACGGACTCTAGCGGGTAACACCGGGGAGCTGTTTTTT. Amino acid sequence: CASSQRTLAGNTGELFF.

V and J are TRBV10-3 and TRBJ2-5; D may be TRBD1 (7 bases). The CDR3 is 15 residues long. Trimming removed 0 bases at V and 10 bases at J, with 18 bases between. Germline V gene sequence: CDR1 ENHRY, CDR2 SYGVKD. CDR3 coding DNA: TGTGCCATCAGTGAGTCATCAGCTCCTCAGGGGGGCCAGTACTTC. It codes for CAISESSAPQGGQYF.

The chain's CDR3 is CASSYRGGMNTEAFF. The CDR3 bases are TGTGCCAGCAGTTACCGAGGGGGCATGAACACTGAAGCTTTCTTT. V gene TRBV6-5 combines with J gene TRBJ1-1; 7 nucleotides match TRBD1. With 2 bases clipped from V and 0 bases from J, the junction kept 3 bases outside the gene matches. CDR1 MNHEY and CDR2 SVGAGI come from the germline V gene. The CDR3 is 15 amino acids.

The chain uses TRBV19 and TRBJ2-7, with a possible D match to TRBD2 (7 bases). Germline loops: CDR1 LNHDA, CDR2 SQIVND (reference sequence). The CDR3 spans 16 residues. V lost 4 bases and J 6 bases, leaving 22 bases between the germline ends. CDR3 sequence reads: CASSTPGGHTPGEQYF. The DNA of the CDR3 is TGTGCCAGTAGTACTCCGGGGGGACATACACCGGGCGAGCAGTACTTC.

The chain employs TRBV5-5 and TRBJ2-1; D gene ambiguous. The ends were cut back, 0 bases at V and 5 bases at J, with 12 bases in the middle. The CDR3 loop spans 15 amino acids. Germline CDR1 is SGHKS and CDR2 is YYEKEE (reference sequence). CDR3 sequence reads: CASSLGLRSDNEQFF. The DNA for the CDR3 is TGTGCCAGCAGCTTGGGCCTTCGGAGTGACAATGAGCAGTTCTTC. Complete variable domain (other parts from reference TRBV5-5 and TRBJ2-1): DAGVTQSPTHLIKTRGQQVTLRCSPISGHKSVSWYQQVLGQGPQFIFQYYEKEERGRGNFPDRFSARQFPNYSSELNVNALLLGDSALYLCASSLGLRSDNEQFFGPGTRLTVL.

The genes are TRBV5-1 and TRBJ2-7; 10 nucleotides align to TRBD2. Germline CDR1 is SGHRS and CDR2 is YFSETQ. The length of the CDR3 is 17 residues. The V and J ends lost 4 bases and 0 bases, in that order; junction bases with no gene match: 10. CDR3 bases: TGCGCCAGCAGCCAAACTAGCGGGGAGATACGCTCCTACGAGCAGTACTTC. It codes for CASSQTSGEIRSYEQYF.

V usage is TRBV5-1 and J usage is TRBJ1-1; 7 bases are shared with TRBD1. The V and J ends lost 5 bases and 4 bases, in that order; junction bases with no gene match: 5. Looked up from germline, CDR1 is SGHRS and CDR2 is YFSETQ. This CDR3 spans 13 amino acids. CDR3 sequence reads: CASRSQGGTEAFF. The CDR3, as DNA: TGCGCCAGCAGGTCTCAGGGGGGCACTGAAGCTTTCTTT.

The chain recombines TRBV5-1 with TRBJ2-5; possible D gene TRBD1, 6 bases. The V gene's germline CDR1 is SGHRS and CDR2 YFSETQ. V gave up 0 bases and J gave up 4 bases, with 13 bases separating them. This CDR3 has 15 amino acids. The chain's CDR3 is CASSLDQGLGETQYF. CDR3 nucleotide sequence: TGCGCCAGCAGCTTGGACCAGGGGCTAGGAGAGACCCAGTACTTC. Supplemented by reference TRBV5-1 and TRBJ2-5, the full variable domain reads KAGVTQTPRYLIKTRGQQVTLSCSPISGHRSVSWYQQTPGQGLQFLFEYFSETQRNKGNFPGRFSGRQFSNSRSEMNVSTLELGDSALYLCASSLDQGLGETQYFGPGTRLLVL.

This chain links TRBV2 with TRBJ2-2, with 9 bases aligning to TRBD2. V was clipped by 2 bases and J by 8 bases; unmatched bases: 6. This CDR3 region has 15 residues. From germline, CDR1 is SNHLY and CDR2 FYNNEI. The CDR3 sequence is CASSERLAGSGELFF. CDR3 nucleotides: TGTGCCAGCAGTGAACGTCTAGCGGGGTCTGGGGAGCTGTTTTTT.

The V and J genes are TRBV19 and TRBJ2-7; the match to TRBD2 covers 13 bases. The length of the CDR3 is 15 residues. The junction had 2 bases not matched to a gene; V was cut back by 6 bases and J by 0 bases. Germline CDR1 and CDR2: LNHDA and SQIVND (reference sequence). The chain's CDR3 is CASRRTSGGSYEQYF. In DNA form, the CDR3 reads TGTGCCAGTAGGCGGACTAGCGGGGGCTCCTACGAGCAGTACTTC. The complete variable domain, with remaining parts taken from reference TRBV19 and TRBJ2-7, reads DGGITQSPKYLFRKEGQNVTLSCEQNLNHDAMYWYRQDPGQGLRLIYYSQIVNDFQKGDIAEGYSVSREKKESFPLTVTSAQKNPTAFYLCASRRTSGGSYEQYFGPGTRLTVT.

This clone has just one count. The chain couples TRBV19 to TRBJ1-2; 8 nucleotides align to TRBD1. Trimming cost V 5 bases and J 4 bases; bases outside gene matches: 9. Germline V lookup: CDR1 LNHDA, CDR2 SQIVND (reference sequence). CDR3 length equals 15 residues. CDR3 in amino acids: CASSAQQGVGYGYTF. The DNA of the CDR3 is TGTGCCAGTAGTGCCCAACAGGGGGTCGGCTATGGCTACACCTTC.

CDR3 protein: CASSHSGLAGGPSTDTQYF. CDR3 nucleotide sequence: TGCGCCAGCAGCCACTCCGGACTAGCGGGGGGCCCAAGCACAGATACGCAGTATTTT. The chain joins TRBV4-3 to TRBJ2-3; the match to TRBD2 covers 14 bases. The CDR3 has 19 residues. V lost 3 bases to trimming and J lost 0 bases; unmatched junction nucleotides: 8. In germline, CDR1 is LGHNA, CDR2 YSLEER.

J is TRBJ2-2 and V is TRBV25-1, with D unresolved. Germline V gene lookup returns CDR1 MGHDK and CDR2 SYGVNS. V was pared by 3 bases and J by 0 bases, with 14 bases between. The CDR3 has 17 amino acids. The CDR3 is CASSDFPRSANTGELFF. The CDR3 DNA follows: TGTGCCAGCAGTGATTTCCCTAGATCCGCGAACACCGGGGAGCTGTTTTTT.